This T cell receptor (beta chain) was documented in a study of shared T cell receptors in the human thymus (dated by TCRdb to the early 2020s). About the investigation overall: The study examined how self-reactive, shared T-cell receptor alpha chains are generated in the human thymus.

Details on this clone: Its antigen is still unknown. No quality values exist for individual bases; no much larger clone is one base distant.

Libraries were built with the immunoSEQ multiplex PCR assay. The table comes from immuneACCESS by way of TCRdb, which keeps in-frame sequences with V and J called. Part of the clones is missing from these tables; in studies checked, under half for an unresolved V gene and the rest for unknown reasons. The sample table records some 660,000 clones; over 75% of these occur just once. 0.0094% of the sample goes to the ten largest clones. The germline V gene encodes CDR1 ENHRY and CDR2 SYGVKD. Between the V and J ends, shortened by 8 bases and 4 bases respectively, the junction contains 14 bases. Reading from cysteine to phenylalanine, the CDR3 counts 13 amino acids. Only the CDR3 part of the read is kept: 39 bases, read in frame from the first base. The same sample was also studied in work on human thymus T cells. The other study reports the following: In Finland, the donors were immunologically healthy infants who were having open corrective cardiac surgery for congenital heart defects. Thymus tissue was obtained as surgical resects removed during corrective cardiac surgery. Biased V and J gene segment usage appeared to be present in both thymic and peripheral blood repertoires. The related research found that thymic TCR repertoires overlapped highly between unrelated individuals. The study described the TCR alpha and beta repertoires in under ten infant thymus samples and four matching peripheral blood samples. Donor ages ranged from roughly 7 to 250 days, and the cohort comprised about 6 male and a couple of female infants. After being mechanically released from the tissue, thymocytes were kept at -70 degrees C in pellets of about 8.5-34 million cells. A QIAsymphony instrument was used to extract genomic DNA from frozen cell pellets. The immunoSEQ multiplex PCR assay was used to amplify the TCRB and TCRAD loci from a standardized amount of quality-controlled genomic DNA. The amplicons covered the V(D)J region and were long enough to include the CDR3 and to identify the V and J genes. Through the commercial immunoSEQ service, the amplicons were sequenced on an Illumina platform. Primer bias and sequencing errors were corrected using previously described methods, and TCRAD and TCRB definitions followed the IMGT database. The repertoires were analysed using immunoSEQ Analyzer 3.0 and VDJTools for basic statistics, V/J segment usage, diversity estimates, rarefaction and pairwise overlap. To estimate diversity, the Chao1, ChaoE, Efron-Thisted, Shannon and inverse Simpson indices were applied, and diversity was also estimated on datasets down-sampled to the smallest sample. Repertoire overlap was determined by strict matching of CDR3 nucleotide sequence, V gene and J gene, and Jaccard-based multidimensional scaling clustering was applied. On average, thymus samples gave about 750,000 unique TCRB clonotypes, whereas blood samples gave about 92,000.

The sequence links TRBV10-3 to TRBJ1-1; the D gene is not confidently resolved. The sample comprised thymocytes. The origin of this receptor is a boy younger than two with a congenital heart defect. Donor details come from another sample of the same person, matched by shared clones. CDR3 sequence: CAISPSSGTEAFF. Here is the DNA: TGTGCCATCTCACCTAGCAGCGGCACTGAAGCTTTCTTT.